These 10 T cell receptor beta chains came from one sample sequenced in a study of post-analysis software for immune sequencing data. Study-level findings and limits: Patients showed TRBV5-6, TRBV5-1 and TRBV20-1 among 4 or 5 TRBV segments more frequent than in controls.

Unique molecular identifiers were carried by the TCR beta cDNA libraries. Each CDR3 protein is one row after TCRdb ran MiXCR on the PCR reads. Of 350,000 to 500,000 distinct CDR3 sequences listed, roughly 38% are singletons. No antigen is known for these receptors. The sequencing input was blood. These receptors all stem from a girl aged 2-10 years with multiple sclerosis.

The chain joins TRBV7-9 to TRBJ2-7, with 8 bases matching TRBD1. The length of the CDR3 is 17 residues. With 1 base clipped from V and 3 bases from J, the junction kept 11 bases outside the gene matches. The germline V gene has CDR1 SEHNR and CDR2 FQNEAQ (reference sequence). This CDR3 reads CASSLGTGMRGLYEQYF. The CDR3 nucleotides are TGTGCCAGCAGCTTAGGGACAGGGATGAGAGGACTCTACGAGCAGTACTTC.

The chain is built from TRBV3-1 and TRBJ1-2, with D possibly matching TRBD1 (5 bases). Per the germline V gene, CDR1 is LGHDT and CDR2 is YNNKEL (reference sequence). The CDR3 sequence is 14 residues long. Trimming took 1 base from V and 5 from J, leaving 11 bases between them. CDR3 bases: TGTGCCAGCAGCCAAGGGGGCAGACCGTATGGCTACACCTTC. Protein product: CASSQGGRPYGYTF.

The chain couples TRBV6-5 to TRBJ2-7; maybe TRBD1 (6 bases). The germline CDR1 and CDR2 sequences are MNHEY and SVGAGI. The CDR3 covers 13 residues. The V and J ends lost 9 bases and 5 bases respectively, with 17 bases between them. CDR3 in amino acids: CASGDTYRNEQYF. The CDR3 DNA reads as TGTGCCAGTGGGGACACCTATCGGAACGAGCAGTACTTC.

In nucleotides, the CDR3 is TGCAGCCCTCTAAGACTAGCCAAAAACATTCAGTACTTC. It translates to CSPLRLAKNIQYF. The V and J genes are TRBV20-1 and TRBJ2-4; D is unclear. CDR1 is DFQATT, CDR2 SNEGSKA, per germline (reference sequence). This CDR3 has 13 amino acids.

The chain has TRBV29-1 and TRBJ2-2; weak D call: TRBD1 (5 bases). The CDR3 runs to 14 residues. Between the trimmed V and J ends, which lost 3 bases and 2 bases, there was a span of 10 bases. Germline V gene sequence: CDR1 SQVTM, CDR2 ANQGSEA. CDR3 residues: CSVEPQGNTGELFF. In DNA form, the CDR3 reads TGCAGCGTTGAGCCTCAGGGAAACACCGGGGAGCTGTTTTTT.

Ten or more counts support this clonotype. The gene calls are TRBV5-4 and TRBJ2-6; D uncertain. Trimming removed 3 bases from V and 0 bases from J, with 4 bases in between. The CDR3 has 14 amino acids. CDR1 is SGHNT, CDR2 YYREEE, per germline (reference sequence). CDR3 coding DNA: TGTGCCAGCAGCTCTACCTCTGGGGCCAACGTCCTGACTTTC. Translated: CASSSTSGANVLTF.

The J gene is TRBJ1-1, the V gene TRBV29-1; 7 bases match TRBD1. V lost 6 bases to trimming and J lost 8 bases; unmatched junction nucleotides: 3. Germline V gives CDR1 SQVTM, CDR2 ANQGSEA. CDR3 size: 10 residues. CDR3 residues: CSVRDREAFF. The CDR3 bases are TGCAGCGTGAGGGACAGAGAAGCTTTCTTT.

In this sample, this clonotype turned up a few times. CDR3 in amino acids: CASSQDRAGGGYGYTF. The CDR3 bases are TGTGCCAGCAGCCAAGATCGGGCAGGGGGGGGCTATGGCTACACCTTC. V is TRBV4-2 and J is TRBJ1-2; 7 bases align to TRBD1. J gave up 4 bases and V 0 bases, and 8 bases lay outside the gene matches. The germline V gene encodes CDR1 LGHNA and CDR2 YNFKEQ. This CDR3 comprises 16 residues.

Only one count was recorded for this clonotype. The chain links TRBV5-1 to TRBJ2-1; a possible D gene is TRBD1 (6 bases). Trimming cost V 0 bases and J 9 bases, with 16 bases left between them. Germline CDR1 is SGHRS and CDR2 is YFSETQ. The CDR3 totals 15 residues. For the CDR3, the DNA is TGCGCCAGCAGCTTGGCTTTTATTCTGACAGGTGAGCAGTTCTTC. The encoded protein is CASSLAFILTGEQFF.

CDR3 sequence (DNA): TGCGCCAGCAGCCAAGGAGTCGTAGGACTAGCGGGAGCAGAGACCCAGTACTTC. This codes for CASSQGVVGLAGAETQYF. V usage is TRBV4-1 and J usage is TRBJ2-5; 13 nucleotides align to TRBD2. Losses at the gene ends were 1 base for V and 4 bases for J; bases not matched to a gene: 9. Germline CDR1 and CDR2: MGHRA and YSYEKL. The CDR3 is 18 residues long.